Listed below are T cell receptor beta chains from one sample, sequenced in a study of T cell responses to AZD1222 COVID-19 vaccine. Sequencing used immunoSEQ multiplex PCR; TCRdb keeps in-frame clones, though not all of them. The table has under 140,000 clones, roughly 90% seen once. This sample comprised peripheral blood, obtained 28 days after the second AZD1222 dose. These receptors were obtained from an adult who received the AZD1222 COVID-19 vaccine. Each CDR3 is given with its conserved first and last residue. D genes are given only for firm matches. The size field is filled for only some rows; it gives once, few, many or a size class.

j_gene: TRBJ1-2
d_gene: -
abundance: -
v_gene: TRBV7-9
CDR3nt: TGTGCCAGCAGCTTGCAAGGGAGGGACTATGGCTACACCTTC
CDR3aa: CASSLQGRDYGYTF

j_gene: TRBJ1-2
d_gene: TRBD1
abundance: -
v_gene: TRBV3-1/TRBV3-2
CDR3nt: TGTGCCAGCAGCCACGGAGACAGGGGCGACCACTATGGCTACACCTTC
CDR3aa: CASSHGDRGDHYGYTF

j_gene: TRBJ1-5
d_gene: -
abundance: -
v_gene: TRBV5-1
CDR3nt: TGCGCCAGCAGCCCGGCAGGCGGTCAGCCCCAGCATTTT
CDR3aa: CASSPAGGQPQHF

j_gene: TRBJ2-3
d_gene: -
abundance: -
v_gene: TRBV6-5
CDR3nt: TGTGCCAGCTCTTTTACAGGGATAGATACGCAGTATTTT
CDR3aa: CASSFTGIDTQYF

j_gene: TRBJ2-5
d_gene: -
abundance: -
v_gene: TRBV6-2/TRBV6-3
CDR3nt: TGTGCCAGCAGTCACTCGCAGCGCAATGAATACTTC
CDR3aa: CASSHSQRNEYF

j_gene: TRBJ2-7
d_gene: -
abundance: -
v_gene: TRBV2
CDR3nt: TGTGCCAGCATGGCTAACCCAACCCGACATAATATTCGCTCTCGAAACGAGCAGTACTTC
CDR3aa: CASMANPTRHNIRSRNEQYF

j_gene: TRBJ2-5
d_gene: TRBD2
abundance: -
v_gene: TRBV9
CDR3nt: TGTGCCAGCAGCTTTACTAGCGGGTCCTACCAAGAGACCCAGTACTTC
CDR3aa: CASSFTSGSYQETQYF

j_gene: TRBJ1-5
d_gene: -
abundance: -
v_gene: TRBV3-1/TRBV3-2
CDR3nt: TGTGCCAGCAGCCCAACAACAGGGAACGGCAATCAGCCCCAGCATTTT
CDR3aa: CASSPTTGNGNQPQHF

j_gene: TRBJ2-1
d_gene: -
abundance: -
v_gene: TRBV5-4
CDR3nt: TGTGCCAGCAGCCCTCCGCGGGCCCCAGGAGAGCAGTTCTTC
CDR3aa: CASSPPRAPGEQFF

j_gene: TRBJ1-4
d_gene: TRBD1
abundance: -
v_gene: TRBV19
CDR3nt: TGTGCCAGTAGTATTCGTCAGGGGGGTGAAAAACTGTTTTTT
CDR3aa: CASSIRQGGEKLFF

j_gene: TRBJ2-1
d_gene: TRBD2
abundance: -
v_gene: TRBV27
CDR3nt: TGTGCCAGCAGCCCTTATAGCGGGAGAGGGGGAAATGAGCAGTTCTTC
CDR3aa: CASSPYSGRGGNEQFF

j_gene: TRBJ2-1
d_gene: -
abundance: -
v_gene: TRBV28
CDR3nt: TGTGCCAGCAGTTTCAATAGGGTGATGAATGAGCAGTTCTTC
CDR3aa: CASSFNRVMNEQFF

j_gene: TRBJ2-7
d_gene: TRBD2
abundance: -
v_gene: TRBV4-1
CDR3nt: TGCGCCAGCAGCCAAAGCGGGAGGGCCTTGGACGAGCAGTACTTC
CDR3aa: CASSQSGRALDEQYF

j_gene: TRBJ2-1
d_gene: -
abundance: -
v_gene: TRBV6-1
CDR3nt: TGTGCCAGCAGTGAAGCCCATCCCTTTAACTCCTACAATGAGCAGTTCTTC
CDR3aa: CASSEAHPFNSYNEQFF

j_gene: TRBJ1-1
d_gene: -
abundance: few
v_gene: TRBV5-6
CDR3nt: TGTGCCAGCAGCCCACCGACAGGCTATTCGAACACTGAAGCTTTCTTT
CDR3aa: CASSPPTGYSNTEAFF

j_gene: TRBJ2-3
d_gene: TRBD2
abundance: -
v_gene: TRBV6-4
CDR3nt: TGTGCCAGCAGTGAGCGGGGGGGTAGCACAGATACGCAGTATTTT
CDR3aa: CASSERGGSTDTQYF

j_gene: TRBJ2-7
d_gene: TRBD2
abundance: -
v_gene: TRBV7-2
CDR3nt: TGTGCCACCGGGACTAGCGGGGACTACGAGCAGTACTTC
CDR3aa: CATGTSGDYEQYF

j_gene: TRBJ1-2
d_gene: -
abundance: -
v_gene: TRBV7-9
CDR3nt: TGTGCCAGCAGCTTATACGGGGTACTCTATGGCTACACCTTC
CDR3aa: CASSLYGVLYGYTF

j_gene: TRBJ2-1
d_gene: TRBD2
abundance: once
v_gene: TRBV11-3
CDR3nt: TGTGCCAGCAGCTTAGCGGGGGGCTCCTACAATGAGCAGTTCTTC
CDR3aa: CASSLAGGSYNEQFF

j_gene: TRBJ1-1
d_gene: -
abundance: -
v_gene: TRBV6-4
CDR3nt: TGTGCCAGCAGTGACCGGCCAGGGTTGAGCACTGAAGCTTTCTTT
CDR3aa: CASSDRPGLSTEAFF

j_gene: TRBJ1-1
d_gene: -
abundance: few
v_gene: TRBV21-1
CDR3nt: TGTGCCAGCAGCGGTGGGGGGACACCAAAGAACACTGAAGCTTTCTTT
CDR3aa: CASSGGGTPKNTEAFF

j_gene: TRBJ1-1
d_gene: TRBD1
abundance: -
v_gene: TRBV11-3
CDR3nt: TGTGCCAGCAGCTTCGGACAGGGAAACACTGAAGCTTTCTTT
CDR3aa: CASSFGQGNTEAFF